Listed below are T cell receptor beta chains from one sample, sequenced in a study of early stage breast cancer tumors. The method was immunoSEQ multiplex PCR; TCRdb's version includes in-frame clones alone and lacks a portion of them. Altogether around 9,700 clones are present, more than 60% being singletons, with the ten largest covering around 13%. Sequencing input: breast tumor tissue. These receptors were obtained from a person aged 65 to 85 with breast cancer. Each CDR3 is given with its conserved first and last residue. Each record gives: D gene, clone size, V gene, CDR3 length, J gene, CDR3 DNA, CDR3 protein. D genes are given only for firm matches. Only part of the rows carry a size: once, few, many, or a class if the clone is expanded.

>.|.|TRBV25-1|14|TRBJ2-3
TGTGCCTCTCAGGGGGGCTTGTTCACAGATACGCAGTATTTT
CASQGGLFTDTQYF
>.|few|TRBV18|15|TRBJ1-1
TGTGCCAGCTCACCCCAAACCGACAGGAACACTGAAGCTTTCTTT
CASSPQTDRNTEAFF
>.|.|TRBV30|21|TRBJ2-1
TGTGCCTGGAGCATCTTTAAGGGGGACCTTGGAGCGGGACTATCCTACAATGAGCAGTTCTTC
CAWSIFKGDLGAGLSYNEQFF
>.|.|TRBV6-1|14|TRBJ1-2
TGTGCCAGCAGTGAGCAGGCCCCCAACTATGGCTACACCTTC
CASSEQAPNYGYTF
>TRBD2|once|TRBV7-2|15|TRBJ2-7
TGTGCCAGCAGCGCCCCTAGCGGGGTAACCTACGAGCAGTACTTC
CASSAPSGVTYEQYF
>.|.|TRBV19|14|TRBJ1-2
TGTGCCAGTATGGGAGGGGGATTTAACTATGGCTACACCTTC
CASMGGGFNYGYTF
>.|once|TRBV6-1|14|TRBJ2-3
TGTGCCAGCAGACCACCTCGCGGCACAGATACGCAGTATTTT
CASRPPRGTDTQYF
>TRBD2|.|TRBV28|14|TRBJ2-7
TGTGCCAGCAGTTTTAGCGGGGGCTCCTACGAGCAGTACTTC
CASSFSGGSYEQYF
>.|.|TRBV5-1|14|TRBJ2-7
TGCGCCAGCAGCGTGTCAGGGGTTGAGTACGAGCAGTACTTC
CASSVSGVEYEQYF
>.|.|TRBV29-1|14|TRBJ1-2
TGCAGCGTTGAAGAGAACAGGAAGGGCTATGGCTACACCTTC
CSVEENRKGYGYTF
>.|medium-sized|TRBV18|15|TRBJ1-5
TGTGCCAGCTCACCAGTTCGCGGTAGCAATCAGCCCCAGCATTTT
CASSPVRGSNQPQHF
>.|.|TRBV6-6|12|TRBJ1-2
TGTGCCAGCAGCCTGGTCGGGGAAGGCTACACCTTC
CASSLVGEGYTF
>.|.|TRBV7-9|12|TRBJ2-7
TGTGCCAGCAGCTTGGTAACGGTAGAGCAGTACTTC
CASSLVTVEQYF
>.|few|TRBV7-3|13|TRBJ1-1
TGTGCCTCTGGGGGCAGCATGAACACTGAAGCTTTCTTT
CASGGSMNTEAFF
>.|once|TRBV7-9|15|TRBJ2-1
TGTGCCAGCAGCCCCCCCGGGCTAGCTCGTAATGAGCAGTTCTTC
CASSPPGLARNEQFF
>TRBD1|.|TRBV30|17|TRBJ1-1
TGTGCCTGGAGTGCCGGCCGACAGGGGACCCTGAACACTGAAGCTTTCTTT
CAWSAGRQGTLNTEAFF
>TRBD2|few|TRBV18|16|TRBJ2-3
TGTGCCAGCTCACCTCGGACTAGCGGGGGGGCAGATACGCAGTATTTT
CASSPRTSGGADTQYF
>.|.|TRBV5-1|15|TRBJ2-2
TGCGCCAGCTCCCCATTGGGGCCGCGCTCCGGGGAGCTGTTTTTT
CASSPLGPRSGELFF
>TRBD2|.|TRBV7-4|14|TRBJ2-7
TGTGCCAGCAGCCCTCCTAGCGGCCTCTACGAGCAGTACTTC
CASSPPSGLYEQYF
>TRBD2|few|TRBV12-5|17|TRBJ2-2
TGTGCTAGTGGTTCTACGGGACTAGCGGGGAACACCGGGGAGCTGTTTTTT
CASGSTGLAGNTGELFF
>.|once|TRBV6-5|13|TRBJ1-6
TGTGCCAGCAGTACCGGGGGAGGCTCACCCCTCCACTTT
CASSTGGGSPLHF
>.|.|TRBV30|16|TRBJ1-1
TGTGCCTGGAGCCTAGCGGAGGACCAACAAACCCCCGAAGCTTTCTTT
CAWSLAEDQQTPEAFF
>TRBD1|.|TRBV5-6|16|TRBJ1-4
TGTGCCAGCAGCCTACCGAGACAGGGGGCGCAGGAAAAACTGTTTTTT
CASSLPRQGAQEKLFF
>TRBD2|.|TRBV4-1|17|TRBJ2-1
TGCGCCAGCAGCCATGGAAGCGGGGGTTACTCCTACAATGAGCAGTTCTTC
CASSHGSGGYSYNEQFF
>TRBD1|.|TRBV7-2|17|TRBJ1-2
TGTGCCAGCAGCTTAGTAACGGGACAGGGTGACCACTATGGCTACACCTTC
CASSLVTGQGDHYGYTF
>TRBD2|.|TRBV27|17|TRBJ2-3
TGTGCCAGCAGTTTATTTCCTAGCGGGGTAGCAAAAGATACGCAGTATTTT
CASSLFPSGVAKDTQYF
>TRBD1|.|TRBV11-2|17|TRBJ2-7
TGTGCCAGCAGCTTAGCTAGACAGGGTACCCTTCCCTACGAGCAGTACTTC
CASSLARQGTLPYEQYF
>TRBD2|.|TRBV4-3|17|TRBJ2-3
TGCGCCAGCAGCCAAGATGCTGGGACTAGCGACACAGATACGCAGTATTTT
CASSQDAGTSDTDTQYF
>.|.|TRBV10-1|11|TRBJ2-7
TGCGCCAGCAGTGACCACTACGAGCAGTACTTC
CASSDHYEQYF
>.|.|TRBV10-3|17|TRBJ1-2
TGTGCCATCAGTGAGTCTCGCGCGACAAGGGGGAACTATGGCTACACCTTC
CAISESRATRGNYGYTF
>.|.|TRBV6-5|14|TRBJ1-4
TGTGCCAGCAGTTCGACAGTTACAAGTGAAAAACTGTTTTTT
CASSSTVTSEKLFF
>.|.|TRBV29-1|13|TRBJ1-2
TGCAGCGTCGAGGACAGAGAACACTATGGCTACACCTTC
CSVEDREHYGYTF
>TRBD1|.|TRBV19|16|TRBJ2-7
TGTGCCAGTAGTGAATACGGACAGGGGATGCCCTACGAGCAGTACTTC
CASSEYGQGMPYEQYF
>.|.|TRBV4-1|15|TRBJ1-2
TGCGCCAGCAGCCAAGTAAATCAGGGCCATCATGGCTACACCTTC
CASSQVNQGHHGYTF
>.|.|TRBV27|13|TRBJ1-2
TGTGCCAGCAGTTCGGGACTTAACTATGGCTACACCTTC
CASSSGLNYGYTF
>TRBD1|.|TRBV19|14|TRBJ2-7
TGTGCCAGTAAGCGGACAGGGGAAGCCTACGAGCAGTACTTC
CASKRTGEAYEQYF
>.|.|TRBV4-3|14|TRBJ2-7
TGCGCCAGCAGCCAAGAACTGGACTCCCCCGAGCAGTACTTC
CASSQELDSPEQYF
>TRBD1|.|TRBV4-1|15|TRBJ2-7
TGCGCCAGCAGCCCCCCCGGGACAGGGAGCTACGAGCAGTACTTC
CASSPPGTGSYEQYF
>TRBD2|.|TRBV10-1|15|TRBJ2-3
TGCGCCAGCAGTGGAAAGACTAGCGGGAGGGCCACGCAGTATTTT
CASSGKTSGRATQYF
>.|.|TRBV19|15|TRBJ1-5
TGTGCCAGCCGTCCCCAGGAAGGATTTCGTCAGCCCCAGCATTTT
CASRPQEGFRQPQHF
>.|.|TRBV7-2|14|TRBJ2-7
TGTGCCAGCAGCTCCGACTGGAACTCCTACGAGCAGTACTTC
CASSSDWNSYEQYF
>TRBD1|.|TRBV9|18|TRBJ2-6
TGTGCCAGCGCCCCATATCTAGACAGGGCCTCTGGGGCCAACGTCCTGACTTTC
CASAPYLDRASGANVLTF
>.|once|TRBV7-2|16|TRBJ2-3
TGTGCCAGCAGCTTATCAGTGGGCACTAGCACAGATACGCAGTATTTT
CASSLSVGTSTDTQYF
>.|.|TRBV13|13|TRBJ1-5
TGTGCCAGCAGCTTCGGTAGCAATCAGCCCCAGCATTTT
CASSFGSNQPQHF
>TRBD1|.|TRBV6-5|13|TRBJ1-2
TGTGCCAGCAGTTACTCCGGGACAGGGGGCTACACCTTC
CASSYSGTGGYTF
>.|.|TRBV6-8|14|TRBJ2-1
TGTGCCAGCAGTTACTCGGCAGATTACAATGAGCAGTTCTTC
CASSYSADYNEQFF
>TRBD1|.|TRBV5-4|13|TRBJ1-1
TGTGCCAGCAGCTGGACAGGGGCGACTGAAGCTTTCTTT
CASSWTGATEAFF
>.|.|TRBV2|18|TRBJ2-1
TGTGCCAGCATGAGGAGGACTAACGGTTTTTTCTCCTACAATGAGCAGTTCTTC
CASMRRTNGFFSYNEQFF